A selection of T cell receptor beta chains follows, all from one sample in a study of blood T cells in healthy people across ages. One entry per CDR3 protein, called by TCRdb with MiXCR from the 5' RACE reads. The sample includes 780,000 or so distinct CDR3 sequences, around a quarter of them seen just once. These same data were also listed under a study on T cells of mothers and their children.

The sequenced sample consisted of blood. These receptors came from a boy aged 5-17 years in good health. Both conserved end residues are part of each CDR3. The D gene is left open where the match is weak. Some rows mark clone size as missing; the rest say once, few, many or name a class of expanded clone.

j_gene: TRBJ2-1
v_gene: TRBV29-1
abundance: NA
d_gene: TRBD2
CDR3aa: CSGRLFASGGSTEQFF
CDR3nt: TGCAGCGGCCGACTCTTCGCTAGCGGGGGGTCGACTGAGCAGTTCTTC

j_gene: TRBJ2-1
v_gene: TRBV7-2
abundance: few
d_gene: TRBD1
CDR3aa: CASSLGSGLGTGYEQFF
CDR3nt: TGTGCCAGCAGCTTAGGCTCCGGTCTGGGGACAGGTTATGAGCAGTTCTTC

j_gene: TRBJ2-2
v_gene: TRBV29-1
abundance: few
d_gene: TRBD1
CDR3aa: CSAGQGDDTGELFF
CDR3nt: TGCAGCGCGGGACAGGGGGACGACACCGGGGAGCTGTTTTTT

j_gene: TRBJ2-5
v_gene: TRBV3-1
abundance: NA
d_gene: NA
CDR3aa: CASSPTLNGIDGDQYF
CDR3nt: TGTGCCAGCAGCCCCACCCTAAATGGGATCGATGGAGACCAGTACTTC

j_gene: TRBJ2-5
v_gene: TRBV15
abundance: few
d_gene: NA
CDR3aa: CATSRDLFGGQETQYF
CDR3nt: TGTGCCACCAGCAGAGATCTTTTTGGGGGACAAGAGACCCAGTACTTC

j_gene: TRBJ2-1
v_gene: TRBV27
abundance: few
d_gene: TRBD2
CDR3aa: CASSRPGTSGGVNEQFF
CDR3nt: TGTGCCAGCAGTCGTCCCGGGACTAGCGGGGGGGTCAATGAGCAGTTCTTC

j_gene: TRBJ2-7
v_gene: TRBV13
abundance: few
d_gene: TRBD2
CDR3aa: CASSLTIAGLSYEQYF
CDR3nt: TGTGCCAGCAGCCTCACTATAGCGGGGCTCTCCTACGAGCAGTACTTC

j_gene: TRBJ2-2
v_gene: TRBV6-6
abundance: NA
d_gene: TRBD1
CDR3aa: CASRRDRGQIGELFF
CDR3nt: TGTGCCAGCAGACGGGACAGGGGGCAAATCGGGGAGCTGTTTTTT

j_gene: TRBJ2-7
v_gene: TRBV23-1
abundance: NA
d_gene: NA
CDR3aa: CASSPYRDLATGEQYF
CDR3nt: TGCGCCAGCAGTCCTTACCGGGACCTTGCTACGGGGGAGCAGTACTTC

j_gene: TRBJ2-1
v_gene: TRBV9
abundance: NA
d_gene: NA
CDR3aa: CASSALGASNGQFF
CDR3nt: TGTGCCAGCAGCGCCTTAGGGGCCTCCAATGGGCAGTTCTTC

j_gene: TRBJ2-1
v_gene: TRBV30
abundance: NA
d_gene: NA
CDR3aa: CAWSQGGDEQFF
CDR3nt: TGTGCCTGGAGTCAAGGCGGCGATGAGCAGTTCTTC

j_gene: TRBJ1-2
v_gene: TRBV19
abundance: few
d_gene: NA
CDR3aa: CASSIQRGGYTF
CDR3nt: TGTGCCAGTAGTATTCAGCGGGGAGGCTACACCTTC

j_gene: TRBJ2-1
v_gene: TRBV6-6
abundance: NA
d_gene: NA
CDR3aa: CASKFLDSFYNEQFF
CDR3nt: TGTGCCAGCAAGTTTCTTGACAGCTTCTACAATGAGCAGTTCTTC

j_gene: TRBJ2-5
v_gene: TRBV18
abundance: NA
d_gene: NA
CDR3aa: CASSGTFQETQYF
CDR3nt: TGTGCCAGCTCAGGGACATTCCAAGAGACCCAGTACTTC

j_gene: TRBJ1-1
v_gene: TRBV2
abundance: once
d_gene: TRBD1
CDR3aa: CASSEAGQGLTEAFF
CDR3nt: TGTGCCAGCAGTGAAGCGGGACAGGGTCTCACTGAAGCTTTCTTT

j_gene: TRBJ2-5
v_gene: TRBV13
abundance: few
d_gene: NA
CDR3aa: CASSSQGMETQYF
CDR3nt: TGTGCCAGCAGCTCACAGGGTATGGAGACCCAGTACTTC

j_gene: TRBJ1-1
v_gene: TRBV4-3
abundance: NA
d_gene: NA
CDR3aa: CASSQVKGMGTEAFF
CDR3nt: TGCGCCAGCAGCCAAGTGAAAGGAATGGGCACTGAAGCTTTCTTT

j_gene: TRBJ2-7
v_gene: TRBV6-2/TRBV6-3
abundance: NA
d_gene: TRBD2
CDR3aa: CASSYTSGATPQSYEQYF
CDR3nt: TGTGCCAGCAGTTATACTAGCGGGGCCACACCACAATCCTACGAGCAGTACTTC

j_gene: TRBJ2-5
v_gene: TRBV27
abundance: NA
d_gene: NA
CDR3aa: CASSLGGAWYF
CDR3nt: TGTGCCAGCAGTCTCGGAGGGGCGTGGTACTTC

j_gene: TRBJ1-2
v_gene: TRBV7-9
abundance: few
d_gene: TRBD1
CDR3aa: CASSPRTGDNYGYTF
CDR3nt: TGTGCCAGCAGCCCCCGGACAGGGGATAACTATGGCTACACCTTC

j_gene: TRBJ1-2
v_gene: TRBV12-3/TRBV12-4
abundance: NA
d_gene: NA
CDR3aa: CASSLAGMVQIHGYTF
CDR3nt: TGTGCCAGCAGTTTAGCGGGGATGGTACAGATTCATGGCTACACCTTC

j_gene: TRBJ2-5
v_gene: TRBV20-1
abundance: NA
d_gene: NA
CDR3aa: CSATPGLGHYQETQYF
CDR3nt: TGCAGTGCTACGCCGGGACTGGGACACTACCAAGAGACCCAGTACTTC

j_gene: TRBJ2-1
v_gene: TRBV20-1
abundance: NA
d_gene: TRBD1
CDR3aa: CSAPTVTGNEQFF
CDR3nt: TGCAGTGCTCCCACTGTGACAGGGAATGAGCAGTTCTTC

j_gene: TRBJ2-2
v_gene: TRBV20-1
abundance: few
d_gene: NA
CDR3aa: CSAREGKNTGELFF
CDR3nt: TGCAGTGCTAGAGAGGGGAAAAACACCGGGGAGCTGTTTTTT

j_gene: TRBJ1-1
v_gene: TRBV2
abundance: NA
d_gene: TRBD1
CDR3aa: CADGTGENTEAFF
CDR3nt: TGTGCCGACGGGACAGGGGAAAACACTGAAGCTTTCTTT

j_gene: TRBJ2-4
v_gene: TRBV4-1
abundance: many
d_gene: NA
CDR3aa: CASSQEARQGLAKNIQYF
CDR3nt: TGCGCCAGCAGCCAGGAAGCTAGACAGGGACTAGCCAAAAACATTCAGTACTTC

j_gene: TRBJ2-1
v_gene: TRBV7-9
abundance: NA
d_gene: NA
CDR3aa: CASSPKDTSSYNEQFF
CDR3nt: TGTGCCAGCAGCCCCAAGGACACGAGCTCCTACAATGAGCAGTTCTTC

j_gene: TRBJ2-7
v_gene: TRBV6-6
abundance: few
d_gene: TRBD2
CDR3aa: CASTQRVAGGNYEQYF
CDR3nt: TGTGCCAGCACGCAGCGGGTAGCGGGAGGGAACTACGAGCAGTACTTC

j_gene: TRBJ2-1
v_gene: TRBV5-4
abundance: NA
d_gene: TRBD2
CDR3aa: CASSSSLAGAYNEQFF
CDR3nt: TGTGCCAGCAGCTCGTCACTAGCGGGGGCCTACAATGAGCAGTTCTTC

j_gene: TRBJ2-7
v_gene: TRBV28
abundance: NA
d_gene: TRBD2
CDR3aa: CASSPHGRDYEQYF
CDR3nt: TGTGCCAGCAGTCCGCATGGGAGGGACTACGAGCAGTACTTC

j_gene: TRBJ2-7
v_gene: TRBV20-1
abundance: few
d_gene: NA
CDR3aa: CSARIRNSYEQYF
CDR3nt: TGCAGTGCTAGAATCCGGAATTCTTACGAGCAGTACTTC

j_gene: TRBJ2-5
v_gene: TRBV7-8
abundance: NA
d_gene: NA
CDR3aa: CASSATNSETQYF
CDR3nt: TGTGCCAGCAGCGCGACTAATTCAGAGACCCAGTACTTC

j_gene: TRBJ2-5
v_gene: TRBV3-1
abundance: NA
d_gene: NA
CDR3aa: CASSQVGAVLVQETQYF
CDR3nt: TGTGCCAGCAGCCAAGTTGGGGCGGTACTCGTCCAAGAGACCCAGTACTTC